The present entry profiles one T cell receptor beta chain with its context. CDR1 and CDR2 from the germline V gene are SGDLS and YYNGEE. V was pared by 0 bases and J by 4 bases, with 13 bases between. The CDR3 sequence is 15 residues long. Authors' analysis steps: From reference gene primer amplification, estimates of nucleated cell counts were derived. Clones were read by immunoSEQ multiplex PCR, and TCRdb kept only the in-frame ones, dropping some. The DNA gave D and trimming, while V, J and clone size come from that table. The sample records approximately 490,000 clones, 88% being singletons. This record belongs to a study of blood T cell repertoires in COVID-19. In the study overall: Donors in the United States, Italy and Spain gave samples during acute or convalescent COVID-19.

The gene calls are TRBV9 and TRBJ1-1, with D perhaps matching TRBD1 (6 bases). The sample consisted of PBMCs or T cells enriched from blood (not recorded which). This receptor was taken from a woman between 55 and 75 years old who had recovered from COVID-19. CDR3 protein: CASSVVSGARTEAFF. The CDR3 region has the DNA TGTGCCAGCAGCGTAGTATCAGGGGCGCGCACTGAAGCTTTCTTT.